The next 17 T cell receptor beta chains were all read from a single sample in a study of blood T cell repertoires in COVID-19. TCRdb keeps only in-frame clones here, not all; method: immunoSEQ multiplex PCR. The repertoire consists of roughly 95,000 clones, with about 84% occurring once and the leading ten covering approximately 22%. The sample was peripheral blood. All receptors derive from a human donor in a cohort sampled during active COVID-19.

This sequence joins TRBV28 and TRBJ1-4, with D possibly matching TRBD1 (5 bases). The germline gives CDR1 MDHEN, CDR2 SYDVKM. The CDR3 contains 14 residues. V was pared by 4 bases and J by 6 bases, with 12 bases between. CDR3 sequence reads: CASSSGGGYEKLFF. The CDR3 nucleotides are TGTGCCAGCAGTTCGGGGGGGGGATATGAAAAACTGTTTTTT.

This chain uses TRBV7-3 with TRBJ2-5; 9 bases are shared with TRBD2. J gave up 4 bases and V 5 bases, and 8 bases lay outside the gene matches. The CDR3 has 15 amino acids. Germline V gene data show CDR1 as SGHTA and CDR2 as FQGTGA. The CDR3 nucleotides are TGTGCCAGCAGCCTTTCAGCTAGCGGGGCAGAGACCCAGTACTTC. Translated: CASSLSASGAETQYF.

V and J are TRBV18 and TRBJ1-1; 8 nucleotides match TRBD1. This CDR3 is 16 amino acids long. V was pared by 0 bases and J by 1 base, with 4 bases of the junction left unmatched. Germline loops: CDR1 KGHSH, CDR2 LQKENI. Written as DNA, the CDR3 is TGTGCCAGCTCACCACCAACAGGGGGGGGGAACACTGAAGCTTTCTTT. Encoded protein: CASSPPTGGGNTEAFF.

This rearrangement joins TRBV28 to TRBJ2-7; TRBD2 might be the D (5 bases). The ends were cut back, 6 bases at V and 0 bases at J, with 9 bases in the middle. Germline loops: CDR1 MDHEN, CDR2 SYDVKM. The CDR3 extends over 13 amino acids. CDR3 in DNA: TGTGCCAGCAGCCTCGGAGGCTCCTACGAGCAGTACTTC. This translates into CASSLGGSYEQYF. The complete variable domain, with remaining parts taken from reference TRBV28 and TRBJ2-7, reads DVKVTQSSRYLVKRTGEKVFLECVQDMDHENMFWYRQDPGLGLRLIYFSYDVKMKEKGDIPEGYSVSREKKERFSLILESASTNQTSMYLCASSLGGSYEQYFGPGTRLTVT.

This clone was recorded only once. Here the CDR3 reads CASSGLVGEDEQFF. The CDR3 coding sequence is TGTGCCAGCAGTGGCCTCGTAGGGGAAGATGAGCAGTTCTTC. The chain has TRBV6-4 and TRBJ2-1; TRBD1 is a possible D gene (5 bases). V shed 4 bases and J shed 8 bases, with 15 bases lying between them. Germline CDR1 and CDR2: MRHNA and SNTAGT. The CDR3 runs to 14 residues.

The rearrangement links TRBV28 to TRBJ2-1, with no clear D. V lost 5 bases, J lost 9 bases, and 17 bases lay in between. The CDR3 is 14 residues long. Looked up from germline, CDR1 is MDHEN and CDR2 is SYDVKM. CDR3 protein: CASSAAIPPFEQFF. In DNA, the CDR3 is TGTGCCAGCAGTGCGGCAATCCCCCCCTTTGAGCAGTTCTTC.

The rearrangement uses TRBV6-5 and TRBJ1-1; no reliable D call. The CDR3 has 14 amino acids. Trimming shortened V by 3 bases and J by 2 bases, and 10 bases separated the two germline ends. CDR1 and CDR2 from the germline V gene are MNHEY and SVGAGI. The CDR3 DNA reads as TGTGCCAGCAGTTATAGCAGTTCCAACACTGAAGCTTTCTTT. It translates to CASSYSSSNTEAFF.

V gene TRBV6-5 combines with J gene TRBJ2-7, with 8 bases aligning to TRBD1. CDR3 length equals 14 residues. Germline CDR1 is MNHEY and CDR2 is SVGAGI. The V and J ends lost 4 bases and 4 bases, in that order; junction bases with no gene match: 6. The CDR3 protein is CASSSGTGIYEQYF. CDR3 nucleotides: TGTGCCAGCAGTTCTGGGACAGGCATTTACGAGCAGTACTTC.

The chain joins TRBV28 to TRBJ1-2; 9 bases are shared with TRBD1. The trim removed 6 bases at V and 7 bases at J, leaving 12 bases unmatched. The CDR3 contains 15 residues. From germline, CDR1 is MDHEN and CDR2 SYDVKM. Here the CDR3 DNA reads TGTGCCAGCAGGCAACAGGGGGCTCTTGGGAGTGGCTACACCTTC. Its translation: CASRQQGALGSGYTF.

The chain uses TRBV11-3 and TRBJ2-7; D is undetermined. Germline V CDR1 and CDR2: SGHNT, YENEEA. With 1 base removed from V and 6 bases from J, the gap between germline ends came to 10 bases. This CDR3 contains 13 residues. CDR3 protein: CASSLGVSGEQYF. DNA of the CDR3: TGTGCCAGCAGCTTAGGAGTCTCTGGCGAGCAGTACTTC.

This clone was found once. This sequence joins TRBV7-8 and TRBJ2-5; TRBD2 matches at 12 bases. With V trimmed by 5 bases and J by 5 bases, 9 bases remained unmatched. The CDR3 has 16 residues. Germline V gene sequence: CDR1 SGHVS, CDR2 FQNEAQ. The CDR3 nucleotides read TGTGCCAGCAGCCCCCGGACTAGCGGGATTGGGGAGACCCAGTACTTC. The encoded protein is CASSPRTSGIGETQYF. The full variable domain, rest sourced from reference TRBV7-8 and TRBJ2-5, is GAGVSQSPRYKVAKRGQDVALRCDPISGHVSLFWYQQALGQGPEFLTYFQNEAQLDKSGLPSDRFFAERPEGSVSTLKIQRTQQEDSAVYLCASSPRTSGIGETQYFGPGTRLLVL.

CDR3 nucleotides: TGTGCCAGCAGTTCCATCTATAGCAATCAGCCCCAGCATTTT. It translates to CASSSIYSNQPQHF. The rearrangement links TRBV6-2 or TRBV6-3 to TRBJ1-5; D not certain. The V gene's germline CDR1 is MNHEY and CDR2 SVGEGT. The ends were cut back, 4 bases at V and 0 bases at J, with 7 bases in the middle. The CDR3 length is 14 residues.

J is TRBJ1-5 and V is TRBV21-1; TRBD1 is the table's D call and was not checked against the DNA. TRBV21-1 is a pseudogene locus. This CDR3 contains 17 residues. In DNA form, the CDR3 reads TGTGCCAGCAGCCATTCTTCGACAGGGGGTCGAAATCAGCCCCAGCATTTT. Translating it yields CASSHSSTGGRNQPQHF.

The V call is TRBV5-5, the J call TRBJ2-5, with a possible D match to TRBD2 (5 bases). Trimming took off 0 bases at V and 4 bases at J, with 7 bases between the two ends. Germline assignment: CDR1 SGHKS and CDR2 YYEKEE (reference sequence). The CDR3 totals 13 residues. As DNA, the CDR3 is TGTGCCAGCAGCTTGGCAAGCGGAGAGACCCAGTACTTC. Its protein product is CASSLASGETQYF.

The chain links TRBV19 to TRBJ2-1, with TRBD1 matching 7 bases. The V gene's germline CDR1 is LNHDA and CDR2 SQIVND (reference sequence). The CDR3 is made up of 15 amino acids. The V segment lost 5 bases and the J segment 1 base; nucleotides outside the gene matches: 5. The CDR3 sequence is CASSAETGSYNEQFF. The DNA for the CDR3 is TGTGCCAGTAGTGCCGAGACAGGGTCCTACAATGAGCAGTTCTTC.

The chain joins TRBV5-4 to TRBJ1-1, with 7 bases that match TRBD1. The J segment lost 1 base and the V segment lost 7 bases, leaving 4 bases of the junction unmatched. The CDR3 length is 13 residues. The germline V gene has CDR1 SGHNT and CDR2 YYREEE (reference sequence). The CDR3, as DNA: TGTGCCAGCCGAGGGGGCGGGAACACTGAAGCTTTCTTT. Translation: CASRGGGNTEAFF.

The chain joins TRBV19 to TRBJ2-5, with 8 positions matching TRBD2. The CDR3 consists of 15 residues. From germline, CDR1 is LNHDA and CDR2 SQIVND (reference sequence). The ends lost 4 bases at V and 2 bases at J; junction bases unmatched: 6. The CDR3 DNA reads TGTGCCAGTAGTAGGGTGATAGCGGGACAAGAGACCCAGTACTTC. Translated: CASSRVIAGQETQYF.